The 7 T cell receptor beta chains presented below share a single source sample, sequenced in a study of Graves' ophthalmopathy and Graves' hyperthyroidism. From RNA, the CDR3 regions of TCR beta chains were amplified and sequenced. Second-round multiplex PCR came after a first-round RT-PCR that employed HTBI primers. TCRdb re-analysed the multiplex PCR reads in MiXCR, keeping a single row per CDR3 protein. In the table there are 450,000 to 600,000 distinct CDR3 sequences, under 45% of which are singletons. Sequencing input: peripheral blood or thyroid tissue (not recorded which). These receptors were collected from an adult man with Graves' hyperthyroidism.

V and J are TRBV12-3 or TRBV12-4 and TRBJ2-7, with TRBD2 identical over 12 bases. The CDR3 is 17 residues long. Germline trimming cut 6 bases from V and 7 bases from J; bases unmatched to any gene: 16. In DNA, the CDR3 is TGTGCCAGCAGCGCGTCGACTAGCGGGAGTGACCACAATGAGCAGTACTTC. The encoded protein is CASSASTSGSDHNEQYF.

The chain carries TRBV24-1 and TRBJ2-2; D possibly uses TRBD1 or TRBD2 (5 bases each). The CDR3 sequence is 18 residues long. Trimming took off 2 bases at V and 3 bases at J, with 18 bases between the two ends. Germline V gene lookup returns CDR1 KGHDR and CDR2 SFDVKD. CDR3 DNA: TGTGCCACCAGTGATTGGAAAGGGACCTCTACTTACACCGGGGAGCTGTTTTTT. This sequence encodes CATSDWKGTSTYTGELFF.

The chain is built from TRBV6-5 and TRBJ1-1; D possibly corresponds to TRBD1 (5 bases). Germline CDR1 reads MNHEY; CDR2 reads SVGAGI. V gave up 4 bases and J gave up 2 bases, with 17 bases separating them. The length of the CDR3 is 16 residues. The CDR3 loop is CASSFGGNGGNTEAFF. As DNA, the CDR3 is TGTGCCAGCAGTTTTGGGGGTAACGGGGGTAACACTGAAGCTTTCTTT.

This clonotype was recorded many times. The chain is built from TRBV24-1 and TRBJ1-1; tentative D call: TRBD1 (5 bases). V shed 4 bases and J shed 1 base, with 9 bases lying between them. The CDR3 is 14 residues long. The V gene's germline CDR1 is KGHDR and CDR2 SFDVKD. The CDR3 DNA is TGTGCCACCAGTGACGGGGCGTGGAACACTGAAGCTTTCTTT. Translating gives CATSDGAWNTEAFF.

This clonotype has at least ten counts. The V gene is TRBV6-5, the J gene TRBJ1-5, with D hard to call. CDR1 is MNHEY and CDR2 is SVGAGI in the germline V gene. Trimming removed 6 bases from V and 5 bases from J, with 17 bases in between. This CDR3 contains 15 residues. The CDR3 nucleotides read TGTGCCAGCAGCTCCGACCCCCACGGGGATCAGCCCCAGCATTTT. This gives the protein CASSSDPHGDQPQHF.

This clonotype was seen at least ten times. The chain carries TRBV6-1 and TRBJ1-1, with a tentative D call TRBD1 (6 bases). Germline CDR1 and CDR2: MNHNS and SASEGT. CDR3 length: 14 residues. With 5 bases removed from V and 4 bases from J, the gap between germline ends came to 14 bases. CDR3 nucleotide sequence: TGTGCCAGCAGTCGAACAGGGATGGTCACTGAAGCTTTCTTT. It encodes CASSRTGMVTEAFF.

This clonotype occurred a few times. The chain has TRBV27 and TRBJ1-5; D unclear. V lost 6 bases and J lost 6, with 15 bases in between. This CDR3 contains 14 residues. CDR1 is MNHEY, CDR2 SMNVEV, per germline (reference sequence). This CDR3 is CASSPGGVGQPQHF. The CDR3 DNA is TGTGCCAGCAGCCCGGGCGGGGTAGGTCAGCCCCAGCATTTT.